Below, 27 T cell receptor beta chains from the same sample are listed, as sequenced in a study of identifying expanded T cells in peripheral blood (dated 2019 in TCRdb). Preparation of the library involved the immunoSEQ multiplex PCR assay. The immuneACCESS repertoire file appears here via TCRdb, limited to in-frame rearrangements. These files lack a portion of the clones; in checked studies, under half of the deficit traces to unresolved V genes, and the cause of the others is not known. Across this sample there are about 83,000 clones, with approximately 89% seen only once. Together, the top ten hold approximately 3% of the sample. The sample comprised blood. These receptors were taken from a person between 18 and 75 years old in good health.

This sequence joins TRBV2 and TRBJ1-2; D remains unclear. Germline lookup yields CDR1 SNHLY and CDR2 FYNNEI. The CDR3 extends over 14 amino acids. The ends were cut back, 7 bases at V and 1 base at J, with 13 bases in the middle. The CDR3 spells CASKSGTDNYGYTF. CDR3 DNA: TGTGCCAGCAAAAGCGGAACCGATAACTATGGCTACACCTTC.

The chain joins TRBV6-7 to TRBJ1-1; D uncertain. TRBV6-7 is an ORF; its function is uncertain. This CDR3 is built from 16 residues. Between the trimmed V and J ends, which lost 7 bases and 0 bases, there was a span of 18 bases. The CDR3 region is CASTLPAGPMNTEAFF. The CDR3 DNA follows: TGTGCCAGCACCTTACCGGCCGGGCCCATGAACACTGAAGCTTTCTTT.

The V call is TRBV5-1, the J call TRBJ2-2, with 7 bases that match TRBD2. V was pared by 5 bases and J by 5 bases, with 6 bases of the junction left unmatched. The germline gives CDR1 SGHRS, CDR2 YFSETQ. This CDR3 is 14 amino acids long. CDR3 in amino acids: CASSLPSGTGELFF. In DNA, the CDR3 is TGCGCCAGCAGTCTCCCTAGCGGTACCGGGGAGCTGTTTTTT.

CDR3 amino acids: CASSATSEETQYF. CDR3 sequence (DNA): TGCGCCAGCAGCGCTACTAGCGAAGAGACCCAGTACTTC. The gene calls are TRBV5-1 and TRBJ2-5; 7 nucleotides match TRBD2. Germline V gene sequence: CDR1 SGHRS, CDR2 YFSETQ. This CDR3 spans 13 amino acids. Unmatched junction bases numbered 3, after V lost 4 bases and J lost 3 bases.

On this clone itself: At one end, the junction sequence differs from germline, possibly due to a read error. The chain uses TRBV7-2 and TRBJ2-1; maybe TRBD2 (6 bases). This CDR3 is 14 amino acids long. The germline CDR1 and CDR2 sequences are SGHTA and FQGNSA. CDR3 amino acids: CASSLSLEGRAIIF. The CDR3 DNA sequence: TGTGCCAGCAGCTTGTCCCTGGAGGGCCGTGCCATTATCTTC.

This chain joins TRBV29-1 and TRBJ1-1; 7 nucleotides match TRBD1. This CDR3 comprises 13 residues. V gave up 6 bases and J gave up 1 base; unmatched junction bases: 5. Germline CDR1 and CDR2: SQVTM and ANQGSEA. As DNA, the CDR3 is TGCAGCGTGCCCGGGACAGAGAACACTGAAGCTTTCTTT. Encoded protein: CSVPGTENTEAFF.

The chain uses TRBV7-2 and TRBJ1-5; 10 bases fit TRBD1. There are 15 residues in the CDR3. The V gene end was trimmed by 5 bases and the J gene end by 6 bases; junction bases not matched to a gene: 7. CDR1 and CDR2 (germline): SGHTA, FQGNSA. The CDR3 region has the DNA TGTGCCAGCAGCCACAATGGACAGGGGGTTCAGCCCCAGCATTTT. It yields the protein CASSHNGQGVQPQHF.

The sample holds one count of this clone. The chain recombines TRBV29-1 with TRBJ1-6; weak D call: TRBD1 (6 bases). CDR1 and CDR2 (germline): SQVTM, ANQGSEA. The CDR3 is 13 residues long. V dropped 4 bases and J dropped 8 bases, with 12 bases sitting between them. The CDR3 loop is CSVGENRDSPLHF. DNA for the CDR3: TGCAGCGTTGGAGAGAACAGGGATTCACCCCTCCACTTT.

This sequence joins TRBV7-2 and TRBJ2-1, with 8 nucleotides matching TRBD2. The V and J ends lost 5 bases and 3 bases, in that order; junction bases with no gene match: 6. Germline CDR1 reads SGHTA; CDR2 reads FQGNSA. The CDR3 has 15 residues. CDR3 residues: CASSASGSLYNEQFF. Written as DNA, the CDR3 is TGTGCCAGCAGCGCCAGCGGGAGCCTCTACAATGAGCAGTTCTTC.

This sequence joins TRBV7-2 and TRBJ2-2; D uncertain. Germline lookup yields CDR1 SGHTA and CDR2 FQGNSA. This CDR3 has 15 amino acids. Trimming took off 5 bases at V and 6 bases at J, with 16 bases between the two ends. The CDR3 loop reads CASSASVVAAGELFF. The CDR3 DNA reads TGTGCCAGCAGCGCTAGTGTGGTCGCCGCCGGGGAGCTGTTTTTT.

The chain is built from TRBV9 and TRBJ2-7; D is ambiguous. This CDR3 is built from 13 residues. V was pared by 2 bases and J by 4 bases, with 10 bases between. The V gene's germline CDR1 is SGDLS and CDR2 YYNGEE. CDR3 protein: CASSVQSRYEQYF. CDR3 DNA: TGTGCCAGCAGCGTCCAGTCTAGGTACGAGCAGTACTTC.

The rearrangement uses TRBV7-9 and TRBJ2-5; 11 bases fit TRBD2. This CDR3 comprises 18 residues. CDR1 is SEHNR and CDR2 is FQNEAQ in the germline V gene (reference sequence). The trim removed 3 bases at V and 3 bases at J, leaving 12 bases unmatched. CDR3 in DNA: TGTGCCAGCAGCTTCGGAGCCGGGACTAGCGGCCGGGAAGAGACCCAGTACTTC. This translates into CASSFGAGTSGREETQYF.

The chain has TRBV6-6 and TRBJ2-7; D is ambiguous. V dropped 0 bases and J dropped 4 bases, with 7 bases sitting between them. CDR1 and CDR2 (germline): MNHNY, SVGAGI (reference sequence). The CDR3 totals 13 residues. CDR3 amino acids: CASSYSSPYEQYF. CDR3 coding DNA: TGTGCCAGCAGTTACTCTTCTCCGTACGAGCAGTACTTC.

The V gene is TRBV18, the J gene TRBJ2-5; D call uncertain. This CDR3 is 14 amino acids long. V was cut by 0 bases and J by 5 bases, with 10 bases left in between. Germline CDR1 and CDR2: KGHSH and LQKENI. The CDR3 loop reads CASSPPVGSETQYF. In DNA, the CDR3 is TGTGCCAGCTCACCACCGGTAGGGTCCGAGACCCAGTACTTC.

This clone was detected once. The chain uses TRBV7-2 and TRBJ2-7, with D perhaps matching TRBD1 or TRBD2 (5 bases each). CDR1 and CDR2 (germline): SGHTA, FQGNSA. CDR3 length: 13 amino acids. V gave up 2 bases and J gave up 5 bases, with 10 bases separating them. CDR3 residues: CASSLRGEDEQYF. The CDR3 DNA reads TGTGCCAGCAGCTTAAGGGGAGAGGACGAGCAGTACTTC.

This chain uses TRBV7-6 with TRBJ1-1; D uncertain. The V end was cut by 2 bases, the J end by 1 base, with 11 bases between. The CDR3 has 15 residues. Per germline, CDR1 SGHVS and CDR2 FNYEAQ. CDR3 sequence reads: CASSLFPGTNTEAFF. CDR3 nucleotides: TGTGCCAGCAGCTTATTCCCGGGTACGAACACTGAAGCTTTCTTT.

The rearrangement joins TRBV6-5 to TRBJ2-1, with TRBD2 identical over 7 bases. The CDR3 consists of 15 residues. Germline V gene data show CDR1 as MNHEY and CDR2 as SVGAGI. V lost 0 bases and J lost 4; bases outside the gene matches: 3. CDR3 sequence (DNA): TGTGCCAGCAGTTACTCGGGACTACAGTACAATGAGCAGTTCTTC. Its translation is CASSYSGLQYNEQFF.

The gene calls are TRBV7-2 and TRBJ2-3, with 7 nucleotides matching TRBD2. Germline V gives CDR1 SGHTA, CDR2 FQGNSA. Trimming removed 1 base from V and 2 bases from J; junction bases left unmatched: 6. This CDR3 has 16 residues. Here the CDR3 reads CASSLGGGSVTDTQYF. In nucleotides, the CDR3 is TGTGCCAGCAGCTTAGGGGGCGGGAGTGTCACAGATACGCAGTATTTT.

CDR3 bases: TGCGCCAGCAGCTTGAGGGGGGAAATGAACACTGAAGCTTTCTTT. Its translation: CASSLRGEMNTEAFF. The J gene is TRBJ1-1, the V gene TRBV5-1; TRBD1 might be the D (6 bases). Trimming pared 1 base from V and 0 bases from J, leaving 10 bases between. The CDR3 totals 15 residues. Germline V gene sequence: CDR1 SGHRS, CDR2 YFSETQ.

This clone was found a few times. A read error may account for a junction end that differs from germline. The rearrangement joins TRBV7-3 to TRBJ2-2; no reliable D call. The CDR3 has 13 residues. Germline loops: CDR1 SGHTA, CDR2 FQGTGA. The DNA for the CDR3 is TGTGCCAGCAGTTTTGACCCCACCAGGGAGCTGTTTTTT. This codes for CASSFDPTRELFF.

DNA of the CDR3: TGTGCCTCCCAACGGGGGACCGACTACGAGCAGTACTTC. This codes for CASQRGTDYEQYF. V usage is TRBV6-6 and J usage is TRBJ2-7, with D possibly being TRBD2 (6 bases). CDR1 and CDR2 from the germline V gene are MNHNY and SVGAGI (reference sequence). This CDR3 contains 13 residues. V was trimmed by 11 bases and J by 3 bases, leaving 17 bases between them.

This sequence joins TRBV25-1 and TRBJ1-1; D not certain. The ends were cut back, 3 bases at V and 0 bases at J, with 8 bases in the middle. CDR1 is MGHDK, CDR2 SYGVNS, per germline. The CDR3 contains 14 residues. The CDR3 region has the DNA TGTGCCAGCAGTGACGAGGGAGTGAACACTGAAGCTTTCTTT. It yields the protein CASSDEGVNTEAFF.

The rearrangement links TRBV14 to TRBJ2-1, with TRBD2 identical over 7 bases. CDR1 and CDR2 from the germline V gene are SGHDN and FVKESK. Trimming at V came to 0 bases and at J to 6 bases, leaving 5 bases not matched to a gene. The CDR3 extends over 15 amino acids. The CDR3 region is CASSQDRRTSNEQFF. The CDR3 DNA sequence: TGTGCCAGCAGCCAAGATAGGAGGACTAGCAATGAGCAGTTCTTC.

The V and J genes are TRBV7-6 and TRBJ2-2; possibly TRBD2 for D (5 bases). The CDR3 sequence is 15 residues long. V was trimmed by 5 bases and J by 4 bases, leaving 14 bases between them. Germline V lookup: CDR1 SGHVS, CDR2 FNYEAQ. This chain's CDR3 is CASSAGWAGTGELFF. The CDR3 DNA follows: TGTGCCAGCAGCGCCGGGTGGGCGGGCACCGGGGAGCTGTTTTTT.

The rearrangement uses TRBV5-4 and TRBJ1-1, with TRBD1 matching over 9 bases. The CDR3 totals 15 residues. The germline gives CDR1 SGHNT, CDR2 YYREEE (reference sequence). V lost 0 bases and J lost 9; bases outside the gene matches: 9. The CDR3 here is CASSLAGTGRTKAFF. The CDR3 coding sequence is TGTGCCAGCAGCTTGGCCGGGACAGGGCGTACTAAAGCTTTCTTT.

The chain recombines TRBV5-4 with TRBJ1-5, with D possibly matching TRBD1 (5 bases). This CDR3 is built from 15 residues. Germline CDR1 is SGHNT and CDR2 is YYREEE (reference sequence). The V and J ends lost 0 bases and 4 bases respectively, with 11 bases between them. The DNA of the CDR3 is TGTGCCAGCAGCTTGGCAGGGTCCGGGAATCAGCCCCAGCATTTT. Protein: CASSLAGSGNQPQHF.

This clone turned up a few times. V usage is TRBV11-2 and J usage is TRBJ2-1, with D possibly matching TRBD1 (5 bases). This CDR3 is built from 15 residues. The germline V and J ends were trimmed by 4 bases and 4 bases, with 14 bases remaining between them. Germline V gene sequence: CDR1 SGHAT, CDR2 FQNNGV. The CDR3 spells CASSYGPGIYNEQFF. The CDR3 DNA reads TGTGCCAGCAGCTATGGTCCAGGGATTTACAATGAGCAGTTCTTC.